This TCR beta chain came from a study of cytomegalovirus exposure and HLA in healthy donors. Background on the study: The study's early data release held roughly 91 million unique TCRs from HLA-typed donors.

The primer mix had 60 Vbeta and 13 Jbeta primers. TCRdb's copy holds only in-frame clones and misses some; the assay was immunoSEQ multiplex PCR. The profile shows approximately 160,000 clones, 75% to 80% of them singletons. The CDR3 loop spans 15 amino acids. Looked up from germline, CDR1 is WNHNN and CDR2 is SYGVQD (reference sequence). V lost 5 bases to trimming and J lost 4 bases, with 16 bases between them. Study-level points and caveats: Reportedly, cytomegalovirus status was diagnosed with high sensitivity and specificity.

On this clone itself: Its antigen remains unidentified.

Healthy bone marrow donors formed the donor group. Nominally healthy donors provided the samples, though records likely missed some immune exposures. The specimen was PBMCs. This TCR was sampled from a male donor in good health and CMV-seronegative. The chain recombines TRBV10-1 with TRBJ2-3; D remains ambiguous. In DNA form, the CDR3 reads TGCGCCAGCAGTAGCCCTAGGCGTGAGGCAGATACGCAGTATTTT. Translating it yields CASSSPRREADTQYF.